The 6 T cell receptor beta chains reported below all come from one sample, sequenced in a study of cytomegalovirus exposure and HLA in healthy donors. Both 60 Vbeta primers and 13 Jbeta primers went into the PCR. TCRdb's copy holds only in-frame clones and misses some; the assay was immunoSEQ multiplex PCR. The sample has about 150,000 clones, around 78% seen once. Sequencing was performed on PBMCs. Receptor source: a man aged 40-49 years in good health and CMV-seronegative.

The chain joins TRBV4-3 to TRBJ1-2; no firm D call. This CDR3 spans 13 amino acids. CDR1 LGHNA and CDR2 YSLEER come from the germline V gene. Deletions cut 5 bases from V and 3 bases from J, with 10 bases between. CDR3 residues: CASSEAVDYGYTF. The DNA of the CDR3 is TGCGCCAGCAGCGAAGCCGTAGACTATGGCTACACCTTC.

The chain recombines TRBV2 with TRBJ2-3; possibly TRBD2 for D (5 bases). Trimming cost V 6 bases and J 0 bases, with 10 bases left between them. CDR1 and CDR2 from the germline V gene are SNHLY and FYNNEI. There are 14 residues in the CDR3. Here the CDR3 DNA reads TGTGCCAGCAGCGGGGAACTTAGCACAGATACGCAGTATTTT. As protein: CASSGELSTDTQYF.

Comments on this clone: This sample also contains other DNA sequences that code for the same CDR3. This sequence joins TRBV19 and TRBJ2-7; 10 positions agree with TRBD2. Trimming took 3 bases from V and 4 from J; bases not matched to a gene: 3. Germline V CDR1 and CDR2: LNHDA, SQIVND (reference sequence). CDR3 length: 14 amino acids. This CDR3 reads CASSILAGEYEQYF. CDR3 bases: TGTGCCAGTAGTATCCTAGCGGGAGAGTACGAGCAGTACTTC.

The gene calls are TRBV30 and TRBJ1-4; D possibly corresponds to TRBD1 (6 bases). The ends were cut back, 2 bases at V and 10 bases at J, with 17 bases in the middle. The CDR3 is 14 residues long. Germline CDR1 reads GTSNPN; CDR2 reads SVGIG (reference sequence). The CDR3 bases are TGTGCCTGGAGTCCGGACAGCCCAGTAGGAAAACTGTTTTTT. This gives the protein CAWSPDSPVGKLFF.

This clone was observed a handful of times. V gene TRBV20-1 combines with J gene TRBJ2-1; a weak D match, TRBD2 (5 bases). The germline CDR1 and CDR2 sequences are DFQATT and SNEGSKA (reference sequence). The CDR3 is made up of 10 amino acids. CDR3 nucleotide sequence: TGCAGCGGACTGGCCAATGAGCAGTTCTTC. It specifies CSGLANEQFF.

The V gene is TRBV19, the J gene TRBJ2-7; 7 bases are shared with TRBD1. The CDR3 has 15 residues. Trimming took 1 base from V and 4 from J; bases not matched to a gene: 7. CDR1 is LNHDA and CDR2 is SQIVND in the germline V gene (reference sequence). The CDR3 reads CASSIADRVGYEQYF. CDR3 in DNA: TGTGCCAGTAGTATAGCTGACAGGGTAGGGTACGAGCAGTACTTC. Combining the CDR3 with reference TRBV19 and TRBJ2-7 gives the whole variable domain DGGITQSPKYLFRKEGQNVTLSCEQNLNHDAMYWYRQDPGQGLRLIYYSQIVNDFQKGDIAEGYSVSREKKESFPLTVTSAQKNPTAFYLCASSIADRVGYEQYFGPGTRLTVT.